This entry lists 24 T cell receptor beta chains sequenced from one sample in a study of cytomegalovirus exposure and HLA in healthy donors (dated by TCRdb to between 2016 and 2019). The receptor library was made with the immunoSEQ multiplex PCR assay. For the multiplex PCR, a mixture combining 60 forward primers for TCR Vbeta segments and 13 reverse primers for TCR Jbeta segments was used. Entries here come from immuneACCESS through TCRdb and include only in-frame sequences with V and J called. Some clones fail to appear in such tables; in the studies checked, an unresolved V gene covers under half of the shortfall, and the cause of the remainder is unknown. Within this sample are about 160,000 clones, with roughly 78% of them counted one time only. Under 2.5% of the sample is held by the ten biggest clonotypes. The sequenced sample was PBMCs. All receptors come from a middle-aged man in good health and CMV-seronegative.

This chain links TRBV7-6 with TRBJ2-7; the D gene is possibly TRBD1 (6 bases). The germline CDR1 and CDR2 sequences are SGHVS and FNYEAQ. The CDR3 contains 13 residues. V shed 5 bases and J shed 3 bases, with 11 bases lying between them. CDR3 coding DNA: TGTGCCAGCAGCGAGACAGGCAGCTACGAGCAGTACTTC. Translation gives CASSETGSYEQYF.

The chain combines TRBV28 with TRBJ1-2; possibly TRBD1 for D (6 bases). The CDR3 loop spans 14 amino acids. Trimming pared 1 base from V and 8 bases from J, leaving 14 bases between. Germline V gene lookup returns CDR1 MDHEN and CDR2 SYDVKM. The CDR3 protein is CASSLSDSAGGYTF. The CDR3 DNA reads TGTGCCAGCAGTTTATCGGACAGCGCCGGCGGCTACACCTTC.

V is TRBV30 and J is TRBJ2-1; 9 bases line up with TRBD2. This CDR3 comprises 13 residues. CDR1 and CDR2 (germline): GTSNPN, SVGIG (reference sequence). The V segment lost 0 bases and the J segment 15 bases; nucleotides outside the gene matches: 9. Here the CDR3 reads CAWSVPGGRAAFF. The CDR3 DNA is TGTGCCTGGAGTGTACCCGGCGGGAGGGCGGCGTTCTTC.

The V call is TRBV27, the J call TRBJ2-7; 13 bases are a match to TRBD2. Germline V gene lookup returns CDR1 MNHEY and CDR2 SMNVEV (reference sequence). V lost 5 bases, J lost 4 bases, and 2 bases stayed unmatched. The CDR3 is 14 amino acids. DNA of the CDR3: TGTGCCAGCAGTCCGGGACTAGCGGGGTACGAGCAGTACTTC. Amino acids: CASSPGLAGYEQYF.

The chain joins TRBV5-1 to TRBJ2-7, with 11 bases lining up with TRBD2. Germline V gene data show CDR1 as SGHRS and CDR2 as YFSETQ. The junction had 11 bases not matched to a gene; V was cut back by 4 bases and J by 2 bases. The CDR3 covers 17 residues. This chain's CDR3 is CASSRTSGSSITYEQYF. CDR3 nucleotide sequence: TGCGCCAGCAGCCGAACTAGCGGGAGTTCTATTACCTACGAGCAGTACTTC. Full variable domain (missing parts from reference TRBV5-1 and TRBJ2-7): KAGVTQTPRYLIKTRGQQVTLSCSPISGHRSVSWYQQTPGQGLQFLFEYFSETQRNKGNFPGRFSGRQFSNSRSEMNVSTLELGDSALYLCASSRTSGSSITYEQYFGPGTRLTVT.

The chain has TRBV11-2 and TRBJ2-1; D might be TRBD2 (5 bases). Deletions cut 3 bases from V and 8 bases from J, with 17 bases between. Germline CDR1 is SGHAT and CDR2 is FQNNGV. This CDR3 is 15 amino acids long. The CDR3, as DNA: TGTGCCAGCAGCTTTGACGCGGCCTCCGGGGATGAGCAGTTCTTC. Amino acids: CASSFDAASGDEQFF.

V gene TRBV5-4 combines with J gene TRBJ2-7; D possibly corresponds to TRBD1 (6 bases). The V gene's germline CDR1 is SGHNT and CDR2 YYREEE (reference sequence). The germline V and J ends were trimmed by 4 bases and 0 bases, with 11 bases remaining between them. This CDR3 is built from 14 residues. CDR3 protein: CASSQTGSSYEQYF. CDR3 coding DNA: TGTGCCAGCAGCCAAACAGGGAGCTCCTACGAGCAGTACTTC.

The chain links TRBV5-4 to TRBJ1-1; D gene ambiguous. V lost 0 bases, J lost 8 bases, and 11 bases lay in between. Germline V lookup: CDR1 SGHNT, CDR2 YYREEE (reference sequence). The CDR3 is made up of 13 amino acids. Here the CDR3 reads CASSLGITGEAFF. The DNA for the CDR3 is TGTGCCAGCAGCTTGGGGATAACCGGGGAAGCTTTCTTT.

CDR3 protein: CASSRSGTGVSGANVLTF. CDR3 DNA: TGTGCCAGCAGCCGATCCGGGACAGGGGTCTCTGGGGCCAACGTCCTGACTTTC. This chain connects TRBV5-5 to TRBJ2-6; 10 bases are shared with TRBD1. With V trimmed by 4 bases and J by 0 bases, 7 bases remained unmatched. Germline loops: CDR1 SGHKS, CDR2 YYEKEE (reference sequence). This CDR3 comprises 18 residues.

The chain employs TRBV5-1 and TRBJ2-1, with 7 bases fitting TRBD2. The CDR3 runs 15 residues. The germline CDR1 and CDR2 sequences are SGHRS and YFSETQ. With V trimmed by 0 bases and J by 4 bases, 4 bases remained unmatched. The CDR3 region has the DNA TGCGCCAGCAGCTTGGGGCTAGCGGATTACAATGAGCAGTTCTTC. It codes for CASSLGLADYNEQFF.

The chain employs TRBV6-6 and TRBJ2-1; D perhaps matches TRBD1 (5 bases). The CDR3 extends over 14 amino acids. Trimming cost V 3 bases and J 4 bases, with 10 bases left between them. Germline lookup yields CDR1 MNHNY and CDR2 SVGAGI (reference sequence). For the CDR3, the DNA is TGTGCCAGCAGTTATGCCAGGGATTACAATGAGCAGTTCTTC. It yields the protein CASSYARDYNEQFF.

The chain combines TRBV5-1 with TRBJ2-1; 12 bases are shared with TRBD2. In germline, CDR1 is SGHRS, CDR2 YFSETQ. The V and J ends lost 4 bases and 8 bases, in that order; junction bases with no gene match: 4. This CDR3 has 14 amino acids. DNA of the CDR3: TGCGCCAGCAGCACGGGACTAGCGGGCGATGAGCAGTTCTTC. Protein sequence: CASSTGLAGDEQFF.

This sequence joins TRBV4-3 and TRBJ1-4; 9 nucleotides line up with TRBD1. CDR1 is LGHNA and CDR2 is YSLEER in the germline V gene. This CDR3 has 17 residues. J was trimmed by 2 bases and V by 3 bases; bases with no gene match: 7. The DNA of the CDR3 is TGCGCCAGCAGCCAGGGAACAGGGGGCCGGACTAATGAAAAACTGTTTTTT. Residues: CASSQGTGGRTNEKLFF.

The V call is TRBV2, the J call TRBJ2-1, with a tentative D call TRBD2 (7 bases). Between the trimmed V and J ends, which lost 3 bases and 8 bases, there was a span of 17 bases. Germline V gene sequence: CDR1 SNHLY, CDR2 FYNNEI. This CDR3 comprises 15 residues. The DNA for the CDR3 is TGTGCCAGCAGTGAGCCCCCGGCCGGGGGGCATGAGCAGTTCTTC. This translates into CASSEPPAGGHEQFF.

This clone showed up just once. This chain links TRBV4-1 with TRBJ1-2; perhaps TRBD1 as D (5 bases). The V gene lost 1 base and the J gene lost 3 bases, with 9 bases spanning the gap. CDR3 length: 14 residues. CDR1 is MGHRA and CDR2 is YSYEKL in the germline V gene. Written as DNA, the CDR3 is TGCGCCAGCAGCCAAGCAGGGTACGACTATGGCTACACCTTC. Translated, it gives CASSQAGYDYGYTF.

The rearrangement joins TRBV28 to TRBJ2-4, with TRBD1 matching over 8 bases. With 5 bases clipped from V and 2 bases from J, the junction kept 11 bases outside the gene matches. This CDR3 region has 17 residues. Germline V gene data show CDR1 as MDHEN and CDR2 as SYDVKM. CDR3 coding DNA: TGTGCCAGCAGTCCCGGACAGGGTTATTTTTCCAAAAACATTCAGTACTTC. It encodes CASSPGQGYFSKNIQYF.

The chain uses TRBV13 and TRBJ2-3; a weak D match, TRBD2 (6 bases). This CDR3 has 14 residues. V lost 6 bases to trimming and J lost 4 bases, with 14 bases between them. CDR1 is PRHDT, CDR2 FYEKMQ, per germline (reference sequence). CDR3: CASRWTGVSDTQYF. As DNA, the CDR3 is TGTGCCAGCAGATGGACGGGAGTATCAGATACGCAGTATTTT.

This clone appeared once. V usage is TRBV7-9 and J usage is TRBJ1-1, with D unresolved. The CDR3 is 14 amino acids. Germline values: CDR1 SEHNR, CDR2 FQNEAQ (reference sequence). Deletions cut 3 bases from V and 4 bases from J, with 12 bases between. The CDR3: CASSFPGSTTEAFF. The CDR3 DNA sequence: TGTGCCAGCAGCTTCCCGGGGTCGACCACTGAAGCTTTCTTT.

This chain connects TRBV28 to TRBJ2-7; the D gene is possibly TRBD2 (6 bases). Per germline, CDR1 MDHEN and CDR2 SYDVKM. The CDR3 covers 15 residues. The germline V and J ends were trimmed by 9 bases and 4 bases, with 22 bases remaining between them. CDR3 protein: CASRKGGAKFYEQYF. The DNA of the CDR3 is TGTGCCAGTCGCAAGGGCGGGGCTAAATTTTACGAGCAGTACTTC.

The chain recombines TRBV19 with TRBJ1-2; D ambiguous. CDR3 length: 14 amino acids. CDR1 and CDR2 from the germline V gene are LNHDA and SQIVND (reference sequence). With 5 bases removed from V and 0 bases from J, the gap between germline ends came to 10 bases. In nucleotides, the CDR3 is TGTGCCAGTAGTCGTTTGAGGGCTAACTATGGCTACACCTTC. Residues: CASSRLRANYGYTF.

The CDR3 loop is CASSLSGSLSGANVLTF. The CDR3 DNA follows: TGTGCCAGTAGTCTTAGCGGTTCCCTCTCTGGGGCCAACGTCCTGACTTTC. V gene TRBV19 combines with J gene TRBJ2-6, with TRBD2 as a possible D gene (6 bases). The CDR3 sequence is 17 residues long. The V end lost 5 bases, the J end lost 0 bases, and 14 bases lay between the germline ends. The germline gives CDR1 LNHDA, CDR2 SQIVND (reference sequence).

CDR3 bases: TGCAGCGTTGAATTCAGGGGAGCTGATACGCAGTATTTT. This codes for CSVEFRGADTQYF. This rearrangement joins TRBV29-1 to TRBJ2-3, with a possible D match to TRBD1 (6 bases). Deletions cut 2 bases from V and 6 bases from J, with 12 bases between. From germline, CDR1 is SQVTM and CDR2 ANQGSEA. The CDR3 has 13 amino acids.

V and J are TRBV10-3 and TRBJ1-6, with TRBD1 identical over 12 bases. Germline V gives CDR1 ENHRY, CDR2 SYGVKD. Trimming at V came to 6 bases and at J to 7 bases, leaving 7 bases not matched to a gene. This CDR3 has 16 residues. CDR3 amino acids: CAIRAGTGGENSPLHF. The CDR3 coding sequence is TGTGCCATCAGAGCCGGGACAGGGGGCGAGAATTCACCCCTCCACTTT.

The chain joins TRBV18 to TRBJ2-1; 12 positions match TRBD2. Per germline, CDR1 KGHSH and CDR2 LQKENI. This CDR3 is built from 19 residues. J was trimmed by 3 bases and V by 2 bases; bases with no gene match: 11. The CDR3 here is CASSPTGLAGGLIYNEQFF. CDR3 in DNA: TGTGCCAGCTCACCAACGGGACTAGCGGGCGGGCTTATCTACAATGAGCAGTTCTTC.